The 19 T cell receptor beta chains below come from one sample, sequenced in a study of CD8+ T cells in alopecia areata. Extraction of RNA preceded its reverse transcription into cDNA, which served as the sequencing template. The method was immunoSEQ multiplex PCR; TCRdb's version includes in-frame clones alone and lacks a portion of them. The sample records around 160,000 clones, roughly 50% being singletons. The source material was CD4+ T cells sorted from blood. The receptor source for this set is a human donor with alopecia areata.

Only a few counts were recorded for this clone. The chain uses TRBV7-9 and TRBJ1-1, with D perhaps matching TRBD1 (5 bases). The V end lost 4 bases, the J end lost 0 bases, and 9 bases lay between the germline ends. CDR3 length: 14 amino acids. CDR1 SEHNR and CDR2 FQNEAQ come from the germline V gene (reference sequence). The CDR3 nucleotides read TGTGCCAGCAGCTACGGGGCCTTGAACACTGAAGCTTTCTTT. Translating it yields CASSYGALNTEAFF.

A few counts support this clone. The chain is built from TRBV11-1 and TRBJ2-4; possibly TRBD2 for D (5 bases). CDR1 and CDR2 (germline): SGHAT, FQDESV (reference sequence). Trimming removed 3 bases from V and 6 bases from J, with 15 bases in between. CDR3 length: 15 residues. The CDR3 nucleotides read TGTGCCAGCAGCTTGGGGAGCGCCCCGAGAAACATTCAGTACTTC. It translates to CASSLGSAPRNIQYF.

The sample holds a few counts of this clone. The CDR3 DNA sequence: TGTGCCAGCAGCCCCCCGGACAAACCGAACACTGAAGCTTTCTTT. This encodes CASSPPDKPNTEAFF. The chain employs TRBV6-5 and TRBJ1-1; TRBD1 might be the D (5 bases). Germline CDR1 MNHEY, CDR2 SVGAGI. V lost 6 bases and J lost 1, with 15 bases in between. The CDR3 is made up of 15 amino acids.

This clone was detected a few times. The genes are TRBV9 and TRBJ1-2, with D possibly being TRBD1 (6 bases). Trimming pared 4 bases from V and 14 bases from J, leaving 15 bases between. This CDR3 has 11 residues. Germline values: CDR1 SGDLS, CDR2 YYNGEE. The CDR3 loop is CASSLDTGKTF. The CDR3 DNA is TGTGCCAGCAGCCTAGATACAGGGAAGACCTTC.

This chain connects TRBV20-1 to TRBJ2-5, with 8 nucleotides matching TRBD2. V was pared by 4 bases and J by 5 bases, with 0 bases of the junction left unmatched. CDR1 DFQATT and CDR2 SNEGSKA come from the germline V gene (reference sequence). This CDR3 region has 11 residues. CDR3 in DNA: TGCAGTGCTATAGCGGGGGAGACCCAGTACTTC. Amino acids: CSAIAGETQYF.

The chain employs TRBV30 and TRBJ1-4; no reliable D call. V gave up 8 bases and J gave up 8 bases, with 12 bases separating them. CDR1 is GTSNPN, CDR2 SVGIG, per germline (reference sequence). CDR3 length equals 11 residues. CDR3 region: CAGLKGEKLFF. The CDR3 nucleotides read TGTGCCGGCCTCAAGGGAGAAAAACTGTTTTTT.

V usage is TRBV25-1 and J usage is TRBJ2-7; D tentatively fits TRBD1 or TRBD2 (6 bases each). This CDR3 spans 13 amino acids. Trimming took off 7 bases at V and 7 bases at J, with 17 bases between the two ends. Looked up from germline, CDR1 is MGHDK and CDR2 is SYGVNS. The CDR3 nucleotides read TGTGCCAGCAAGTGGGGGCTGGCGGGGGAGCAGTACTTC. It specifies CASKWGLAGEQYF.

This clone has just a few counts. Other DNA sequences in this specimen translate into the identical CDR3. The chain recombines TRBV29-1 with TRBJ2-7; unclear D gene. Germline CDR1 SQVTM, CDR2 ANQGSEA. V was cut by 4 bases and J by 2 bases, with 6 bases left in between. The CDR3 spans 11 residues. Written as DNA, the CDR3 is TGCAGCGTTGCTGGGACCTACGAGCAGTACTTC. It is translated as CSVAGTYEQYF.

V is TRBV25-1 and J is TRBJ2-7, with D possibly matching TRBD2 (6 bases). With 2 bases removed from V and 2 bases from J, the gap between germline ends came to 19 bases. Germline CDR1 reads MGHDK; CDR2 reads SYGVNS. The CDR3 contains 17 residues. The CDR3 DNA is TGTGCCAGCAGTGAAGGGCTGTGGGGACTTGGGACCTACGAGCAGTACTTC. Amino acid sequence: CASSEGLWGLGTYEQYF.

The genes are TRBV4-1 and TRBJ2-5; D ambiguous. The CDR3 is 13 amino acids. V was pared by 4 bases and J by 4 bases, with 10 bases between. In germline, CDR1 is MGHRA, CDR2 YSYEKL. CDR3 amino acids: CASSLRLRETQYF. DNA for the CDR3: TGCGCCAGCAGCCTTCGGTTAAGAGAGACCCAGTACTTC.

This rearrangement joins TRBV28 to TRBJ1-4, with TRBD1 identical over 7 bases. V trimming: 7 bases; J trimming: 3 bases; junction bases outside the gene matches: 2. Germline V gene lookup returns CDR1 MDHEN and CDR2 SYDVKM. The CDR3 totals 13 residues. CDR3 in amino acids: CASKQGPNEKLFF. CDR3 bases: TGTGCCAGCAAACAGGGGCCTAATGAAAAACTGTTTTTT.

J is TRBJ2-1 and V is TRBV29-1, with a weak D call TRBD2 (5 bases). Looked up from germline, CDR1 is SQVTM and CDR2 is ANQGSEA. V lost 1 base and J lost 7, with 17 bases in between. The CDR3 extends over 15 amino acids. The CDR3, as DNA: TGCAGCGTTGAAGGCGGACGGACGGGGAGTAATGAGCAGTTCTTC. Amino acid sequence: CSVEGGRTGSNEQFF.

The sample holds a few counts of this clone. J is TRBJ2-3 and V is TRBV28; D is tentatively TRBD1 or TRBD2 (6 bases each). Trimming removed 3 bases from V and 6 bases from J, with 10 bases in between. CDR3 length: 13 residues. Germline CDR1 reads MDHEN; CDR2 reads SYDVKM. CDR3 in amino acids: CASSFQGRDTQYF. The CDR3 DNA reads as TGTGCCAGCAGTTTTCAGGGGAGGGATACGCAGTATTTT.

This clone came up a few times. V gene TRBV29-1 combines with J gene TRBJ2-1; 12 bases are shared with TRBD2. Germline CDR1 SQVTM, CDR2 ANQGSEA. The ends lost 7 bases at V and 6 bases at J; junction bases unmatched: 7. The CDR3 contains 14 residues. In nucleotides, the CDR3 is TGCAGCGCCAGACTAGCGGGAGTCGGCAATGAGCAGTTCTTC. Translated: CSARLAGVGNEQFF.

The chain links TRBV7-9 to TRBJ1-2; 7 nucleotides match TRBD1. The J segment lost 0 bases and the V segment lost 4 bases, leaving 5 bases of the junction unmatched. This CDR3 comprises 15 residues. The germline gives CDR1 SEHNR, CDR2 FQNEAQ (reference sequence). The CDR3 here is CASSYTGEPNYGYTF. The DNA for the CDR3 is TGTGCCAGCAGCTACACAGGGGAACCTAACTATGGCTACACCTTC.

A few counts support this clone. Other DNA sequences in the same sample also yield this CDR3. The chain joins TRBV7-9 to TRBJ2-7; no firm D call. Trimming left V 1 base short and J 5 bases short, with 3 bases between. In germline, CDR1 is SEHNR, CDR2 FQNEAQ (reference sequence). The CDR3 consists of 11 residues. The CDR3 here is CASSLGDEQYF. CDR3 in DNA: TGTGCCAGCAGCTTAGGGGACGAGCAGTACTTC.

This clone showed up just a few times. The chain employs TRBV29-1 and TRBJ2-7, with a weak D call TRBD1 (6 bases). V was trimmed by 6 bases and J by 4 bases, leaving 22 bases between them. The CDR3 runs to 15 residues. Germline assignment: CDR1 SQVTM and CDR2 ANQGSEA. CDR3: CSVMKNRASGYEQYF. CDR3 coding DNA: TGCAGCGTGATGAAAAACAGGGCTTCTGGGTACGAGCAGTACTTC.

DNA of the CDR3: TGTGCCAGCACGCGGGACAGAGACTATGGCTACACCTTC. Residues: CASTRDRDYGYTF. The chain joins TRBV9 to TRBJ1-2, with 7 bases that match TRBD1. The junction had 5 bases not matched to a gene; V was cut back by 6 bases and J by 3 bases. The CDR3 runs 13 residues. Germline CDR1 reads SGDLS; CDR2 reads YYNGEE. The full variable domain, rest sourced from reference TRBV9 and TRBJ1-2, is DSGVTQTPKHLITATGQRVTLRCSPRSGDLSVYWYQQSLDQGLQFLIQYYNGEERAKGNILERFSAQQFPDLHSELNLSSLELGDSALYFCASTRDRDYGYTFGSGTRLTVV.

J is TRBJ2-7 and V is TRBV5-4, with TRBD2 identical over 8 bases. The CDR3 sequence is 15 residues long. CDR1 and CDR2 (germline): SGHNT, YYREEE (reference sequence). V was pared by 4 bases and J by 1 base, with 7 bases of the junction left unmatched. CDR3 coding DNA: TGTGCCAGCAGCATTCCGGGACTAGGGTCCTACGAGCAGTACTTC. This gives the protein CASSIPGLGSYEQYF.